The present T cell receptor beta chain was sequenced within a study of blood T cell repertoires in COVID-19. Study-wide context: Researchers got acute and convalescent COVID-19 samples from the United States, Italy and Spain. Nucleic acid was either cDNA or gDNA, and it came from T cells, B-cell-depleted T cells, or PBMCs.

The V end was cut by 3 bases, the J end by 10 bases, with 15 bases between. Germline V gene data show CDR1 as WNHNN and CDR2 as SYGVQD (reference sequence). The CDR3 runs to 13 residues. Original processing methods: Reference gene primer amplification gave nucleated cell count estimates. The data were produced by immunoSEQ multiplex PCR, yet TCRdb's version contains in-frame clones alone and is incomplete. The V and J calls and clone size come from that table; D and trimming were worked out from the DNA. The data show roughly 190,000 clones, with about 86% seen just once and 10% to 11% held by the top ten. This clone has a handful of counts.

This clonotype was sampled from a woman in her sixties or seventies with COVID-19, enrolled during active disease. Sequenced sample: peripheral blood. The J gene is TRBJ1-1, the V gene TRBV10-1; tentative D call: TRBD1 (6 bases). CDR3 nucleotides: TGCGCCAGCAGTGACCAGGGGAGAGTTGGAGCTTTCTTT. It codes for CASSDQGRVGAFF.